The clone carrying this TCR beta chain was seen only once. Its matching antigen is unknown. These data come from a study of STAT5B mutations in CD4+ large granular lymphocyte leukemia. Study outcomes and limitations: Compared with healthy controls (2/35), patient top clones favored TRBV06 (8/27). Patient CD4-sorted repertoires looked more clonal than healthy CD4+ repertoires, even without putative leukemic clones.

Germline V CDR1 and CDR2: LNHNV, YYDKDF (reference sequence). The CDR3 has 17 residues. V dropped 1 base and J dropped 0; count of bases not matched to a gene: 5. The data were produced by immunoSEQ multiplex PCR, yet TCRdb's version contains in-frame clones alone and is incomplete. The sample records some 40,000 clones, approximately 84% being singletons. Sequencing was done on a sample of CD4+ T cells from blood buffy coats. The receptor's source is a human donor in good health. This chain connects TRBV15 to TRBJ2-7, with TRBD2 identical over 11 bases. The CDR3 coding sequence is TGTGCCACCAGCAGAGGCGTAGCGGGAGGGAGCTCCTACGAGCAGTACTTC. Translation gives CATSRGVAGGSSYEQYF.